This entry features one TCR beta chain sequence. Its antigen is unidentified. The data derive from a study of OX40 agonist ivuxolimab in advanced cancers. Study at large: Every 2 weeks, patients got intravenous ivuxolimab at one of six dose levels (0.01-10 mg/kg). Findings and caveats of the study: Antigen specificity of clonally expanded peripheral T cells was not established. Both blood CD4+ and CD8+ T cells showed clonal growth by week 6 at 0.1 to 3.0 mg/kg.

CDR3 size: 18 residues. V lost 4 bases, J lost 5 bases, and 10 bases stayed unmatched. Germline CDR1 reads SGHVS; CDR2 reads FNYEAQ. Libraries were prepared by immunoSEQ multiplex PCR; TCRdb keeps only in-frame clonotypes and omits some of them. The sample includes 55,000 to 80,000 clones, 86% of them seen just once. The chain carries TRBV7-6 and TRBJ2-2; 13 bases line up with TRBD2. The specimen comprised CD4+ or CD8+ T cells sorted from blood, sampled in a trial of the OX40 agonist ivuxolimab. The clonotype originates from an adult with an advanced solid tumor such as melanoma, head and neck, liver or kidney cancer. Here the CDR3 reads CASSSQPGLAGTTGELFF. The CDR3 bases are TGTGCCAGCAGCTCTCAACCGGGACTAGCGGGAACTACCGGGGAGCTGTTTTTT. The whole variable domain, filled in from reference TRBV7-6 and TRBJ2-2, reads GAGVSQSPRYKVTKRGQDVALRCDPISGHVSLYWYRQALGQGPEFLTYFNYEAQQDKSGLPNDRFSAERPEGSISTLTIQRTEQRDSAMYRCASSSQPGLAGTTGELFFGEGSRLTVL.